A single sample is the source of the 24 T cell receptor beta chains below, sequenced in a study of blood T cell repertoires in COVID-19. The table came from immunoSEQ multiplex PCR; TCRdb's copy has only in-frame clones and leaves some out. The sample gives about 99,000 clones, roughly nine tenths of which show up once; 5.5% to 7% is in the top ten. The sample was peripheral blood. The receptors here all came from a human donor in a cohort sampled during active COVID-19.

The J gene is TRBJ1-2, the V gene TRBV30; D may be TRBD1 (5 bases). V was cut by 0 bases and J by 4 bases, with 9 bases left in between. The CDR3 runs to 13 residues. From germline, CDR1 is GTSNPN and CDR2 SVGIG (reference sequence). Written as DNA, the CDR3 is TGTGCCTGGAGTGTCGGGGGGGGCTATGGCTACACCTTC. It specifies CAWSVGGGYGYTF.

In its sample, this clone was seen a few times. This chain uses TRBV30 with TRBJ1-2; D is possibly TRBD1 (6 bases). Germline V gene lookup returns CDR1 GTSNPN and CDR2 SVGIG (reference sequence). V was cut by 2 bases and J by 2 bases, with 9 bases left in between. The CDR3 loop spans 13 amino acids. The CDR3 here is CAWSLGTNYGYTF. DNA of the CDR3: TGTGCCTGGAGTCTCGGGACAAACTATGGCTACACCTTC.

This clone is a singleton in its sample. The chain links TRBV28 to TRBJ2-7, with TRBD2 matching over 8 bases. V shed 5 bases, J shed 3 bases, and the junction held 9 bases outside the gene matches. The CDR3 loop spans 15 amino acids. The germline V gene encodes CDR1 MDHEN and CDR2 SYDVKM. The CDR3 spells CASSKSGSLVYEQYF. The DNA for the CDR3 is TGTGCCAGCAGTAAAAGCGGGAGTCTCGTCTACGAGCAGTACTTC.

J is TRBJ1-1 and V is TRBV27; 8 bases line up with TRBD1. Per the germline V gene, CDR1 is MNHEY and CDR2 is SMNVEV (reference sequence). The V segment lost 6 bases and the J segment 3 bases; nucleotides outside the gene matches: 6. This CDR3 region has 14 residues. The CDR3 loop reads CASSLTGAHTEAFF. In nucleotides, the CDR3 is TGTGCCAGCAGCCTGACAGGGGCGCACACTGAAGCTTTCTTT.

The V call is TRBV15, the J call TRBJ1-3; 7 bases agree with TRBD1. Germline trimming cut 5 bases from V and 4 bases from J; bases unmatched to any gene: 8. Germline values: CDR1 LNHNV, CDR2 YYDKDF (reference sequence). The CDR3 has 15 residues. CDR3: CATSSTGIPGNTIYF. CDR3 DNA sequence: TGTGCCACCAGCTCGACAGGGATTCCAGGAAACACCATATATTTT. The whole variable domain, remainder taken from reference TRBV15 and TRBJ1-3, is DAMVIQNPRYQVTQFGKPVTLSCSQTLNHNVMYWYQQKSSQAPKLLFHYYDKDFNNEADTPDNFQSRRPNTSFCFLDIRSPGLGDTAMYLCATSSTGIPGNTIYFGEGSWLTVV.

The chain uses TRBV3-1 (or the pseudogene TRBV3-2) and TRBJ2-2; D possibly corresponds to TRBD1 (5 bases). The CDR3 extends over 15 amino acids. The ends were cut back, 4 bases at V and 4 bases at J, with 13 bases in the middle. Germline CDR1 is LGHDT and CDR2 is YNNKEL (reference sequence). The CDR3 here is CASSLDSKATGELFF. CDR3 DNA sequence: TGTGCCAGCAGCCTCGACAGTAAGGCCACCGGGGAGCTGTTTTTT.

This chain joins TRBV11-2 and TRBJ2-1; 7 bases line up with TRBD2. CDR1 is SGHAT and CDR2 is FQNNGV in the germline V gene. The CDR3 contains 14 residues. Losses at the gene ends were 10 bases for V and 0 bases for J; bases not matched to a gene: 6. This chain's CDR3 is CAISSGSSYNEQFF. For the CDR3, the DNA is TGTGCCATCAGTAGCGGGTCCTCCTACAATGAGCAGTTCTTC.

V usage is TRBV3-1 (or the pseudogene TRBV3-2) and J usage is TRBJ2-7; D not certain. The V and J ends lost 7 bases and 3 bases respectively, with 16 bases between them. Germline CDR1 reads LGHDT; CDR2 reads YNNKEL (reference sequence). The CDR3 is made up of 14 amino acids. CDR3 nucleotides: TGTGCCAGCATTCGTCTCGTCGTCTTCTACGAGCAGTACTTC. It encodes CASIRLVVFYEQYF.

The chain is built from TRBV7-9 and TRBJ2-3; D unclear. V gave up 7 bases and J gave up 1 base, with 9 bases separating them. This CDR3 is 13 amino acids long. Germline lookup yields CDR1 SEHNR and CDR2 FQNEAQ (reference sequence). The CDR3 region has the DNA TGTGCCAGCAACATACCTGGCACAGATACGCAGTATTTT. Translating gives CASNIPGTDTQYF.

V usage is TRBV6-5 and J usage is TRBJ1-2; tentatively, D is TRBD1 (6 bases). The CDR3 extends over 14 amino acids. The germline CDR1 and CDR2 sequences are MNHEY and SVGAGI. V lost 5 bases, J lost 4 bases, and 14 bases lay in between. This CDR3 is CASSNQGFTYGYTF. The CDR3 DNA reads TGTGCCAGCAGTAACCAGGGGTTCACCTATGGCTACACCTTC.

This clone was found a few times. The gene calls are TRBV9 and TRBJ2-2, with TRBD1 as a possible D gene (5 bases). The length of the CDR3 is 19 residues. Trimming removed 0 bases from V and 0 bases from J, with 18 bases in between. Germline CDR1 SGDLS, CDR2 YYNGEE. CDR3 amino acids: CASSVARLGEGANTGELFF. The CDR3 DNA reads TGTGCCAGCAGCGTAGCTAGATTGGGTGAAGGGGCGAACACCGGGGAGCTGTTTTTT.

The genes are TRBV18 and TRBJ2-6; 8 bases are a match to TRBD1. Germline assignment: CDR1 KGHSH and CDR2 LQKENI. The CDR3 covers 14 residues. V dropped 6 bases and J dropped 8; count of bases not matched to a gene: 6. CDR3 loop: CASSRGQVTNVLTF. The CDR3 bases are TGTGCCAGCTCTCGGGGACAGGTGACCAACGTCCTGACTTTC.

This chain uses TRBV7-6 with TRBJ2-1; tentatively, D is TRBD2 (5 bases). The V gene lost 5 bases and the J gene lost 0 bases, with 20 bases spanning the gap. Germline V gene data show CDR1 as SGHVS and CDR2 as FNYEAQ. This CDR3 contains 18 residues. CDR3 coding DNA: TGTGCCAGCAGCCCCCATAACGGCGGGCCTAGCTCCTACAATGAGCAGTTCTTC. Translation gives CASSPHNGGPSSYNEQFF.

CDR3 protein: CSGRHSEKLFF. CDR3 coding DNA: TGCAGCGGACGACACAGTGAAAAACTGTTTTTT. The V and J genes are TRBV29-1 and TRBJ1-4; D is unresolved. This CDR3 has 11 amino acids. Trimming took off 7 bases at V and 7 bases at J, with 10 bases between the two ends. The V gene's germline CDR1 is SQVTM and CDR2 ANQGSEA.

The V gene is TRBV28, the J gene TRBJ2-7, with 9 bases fitting TRBD2. The CDR3 covers 15 residues. Germline CDR1 and CDR2: MDHEN and SYDVKM. The V and J ends lost 7 bases and 4 bases, in that order; junction bases with no gene match: 11. The CDR3 nucleotides are TGTGCCAGCAATTCGCTTAGCGGGAGACGATACGAGCAGTACTTC. Translated: CASNSLSGRRYEQYF.

The chain recombines TRBV2 with TRBJ2-3, with 7 bases identical to TRBD2. The CDR3 is 15 residues long. Per germline, CDR1 SNHLY and CDR2 FYNNEI. With 7 bases clipped from V and 4 bases from J, the junction kept 11 bases outside the gene matches. CDR3 amino acids: CASMGGREYSDTQYF. CDR3 in DNA: TGTGCCAGCATGGGTGGGCGGGAGTACTCAGATACGCAGTATTTT.

For this clone: One junction end does not reproduce the germline sequence, and a read error may be involved. The genes are TRBV6-6 and TRBJ2-1; TRBD2 matches at 9 bases. The CDR3 is 12 amino acids. The germline CDR1 and CDR2 sequences are MNHNY and SVGAGI (reference sequence). The CDR3 bases are TGTGCCAGCAGTTTCTCCAGCGGGGGGTCCGTCTTC. It codes for CASSFSSGGSVF.

V and J are TRBV9 and TRBJ1-1; 8 nucleotides match TRBD1. With 4 bases clipped from V and 5 bases from J, the junction kept 1 base outside the gene matches. The CDR3 contains 12 residues. Per the germline V gene, CDR1 is SGDLS and CDR2 is YYNGEE. The CDR3 sequence: CASSRTGTEAFF. The DNA for the CDR3 is TGTGCCAGCAGCAGGACAGGGACTGAAGCTTTCTTT.

The chain links TRBV4-1 to TRBJ1-1, with no clear D. From germline, CDR1 is MGHRA and CDR2 YSYEKL. Trimming removed 1 base at V and 1 base at J, with 16 bases between. The CDR3 loop spans 17 amino acids. CDR3 protein: CASSQVLAEGKNTEAFF. Written as DNA, the CDR3 is TGCGCCAGCAGCCAAGTCCTAGCTGAAGGGAAGAACACTGAAGCTTTCTTT.

V gene TRBV6-2 or TRBV6-3 combines with J gene TRBJ2-2; D is undetermined. In germline, CDR1 is MNHEY, CDR2 SVGEGT. CDR3 length equals 12 residues. V shed 5 bases and J shed 13 bases, with 14 bases lying between them. The CDR3 DNA is TGTGCCAGCAGTCCGGGTCCTGGAAGGCTGTTTTTT. Encoded protein: CASSPGPGRLFF.

This chain connects TRBV5-6 to TRBJ1-5; D gene unclear. The CDR3 runs to 13 residues. Trimming stripped 2 bases from V and 7 bases from J, with 10 bases between. Germline V lookup: CDR1 SGHDT, CDR2 YYEEEE. The CDR3 nucleotides read TGTGCCAGCAGCTTAGAGGGTACCCAGCCCCAGCATTTT. It encodes CASSLEGTQPQHF.

The rearrangement joins TRBV5-1 to TRBJ2-3; a possible D gene is TRBD1 (6 bases). Trimming pared 4 bases from V and 0 bases from J, leaving 15 bases between. Germline assignment: CDR1 SGHRS and CDR2 YFSETQ. The CDR3 spans 16 residues. The CDR3 nucleotides are TGCGCCAGCAGCAAGGACAGCGCACCTAGCACAGATACGCAGTATTTT. Encoded protein: CASSKDSAPSTDTQYF.

This sequence joins TRBV4-2 and TRBJ2-4; tentative D call: TRBD2 (6 bases). The CDR3 runs to 17 residues. CDR1 is LGHNA, CDR2 YNFKEQ, per germline. V gave up 4 bases and J gave up 1 base, with 17 bases separating them. The CDR3: CASSRLEGRRAKNIQYF. As DNA, the CDR3 is TGTGCCAGCAGCCGTTTGGAGGGGAGGCGGGCCAAAAACATTCAGTACTTC.

This chain joins TRBV4-2 and TRBJ2-3; 11 nucleotides agree with TRBD2. V lost 0 bases to trimming and J lost 3 bases; unmatched junction nucleotides: 5. The CDR3 runs 17 residues. Germline V gene sequence: CDR1 LGHNA, CDR2 YNFKEQ. CDR3 residues: CASSQDLAGGPTDTQYF. As DNA, the CDR3 is TGTGCCAGCAGCCAAGATTTAGCGGGGGGGCCGACAGATACGCAGTATTTT.